The 30 T cell receptor beta chains below all came from one sample that was sequenced in a study of shared clonotypes between healthy human individuals. The protocol was immunoSEQ multiplex PCR, while the TCRdb copy is restricted to in-frame clones and leaves out a portion. This sample has some 1,400,000 clones, with around 97% found just once. The sample consisted of naive CD4+ T cells sorted from blood. Regarding subset: CD45RA+ positively selected. The receptors were gathered from a man between 25 and 39 years old in good health.

The chain links TRBV19 to TRBJ1-1; D uncertain. Per the germline V gene, CDR1 is LNHDA and CDR2 is SQIVND (reference sequence). Trimming stripped 7 bases from V and 5 bases from J, with 17 bases between. The CDR3 has 14 residues. The CDR3 loop is CASTPTIATTEAFF. In nucleotides, the CDR3 is TGTGCCAGTACCCCCACAATAGCAACAACTGAAGCTTTCTTT.

This rearrangement joins TRBV4-3 to TRBJ2-1; 7 positions agree with TRBD2. There are 16 residues in the CDR3. Germline CDR1 is LGHNA and CDR2 is YSLEER. With 0 bases clipped from V and 3 bases from J, the junction kept 5 bases outside the gene matches. The CDR3 bases are TGCGCCAGCAGCCAAGAGCGGGAGCTGGTCTACAATGAGCAGTTCTTC. This sequence encodes CASSQERELVYNEQFF.

The chain recombines TRBV25-1 with TRBJ1-5; D may be TRBD1 (6 bases). In germline, CDR1 is MGHDK, CDR2 SYGVNS. CDR3 length: 15 amino acids. Trimming removed 1 base at V and 2 bases at J, with 9 bases between. The CDR3 loop reads CASSESGGGNQPQHF. The CDR3 DNA follows: TGTGCCAGCAGTGAATCCGGGGGCGGCAATCAGCCCCAGCATTTT. Combining the CDR3 with reference TRBV25-1 and TRBJ1-5 gives the whole variable domain EADIYQTPRYLVIGTGKKITLECSQTMGHDKMYWYQQDPGMELHLIHYSYGVNSTEKGDLSSESTVSRIRTEHFPLTLESARPSHTSQYLCASSESGGGNQPQHFGDGTRLSIL.

This chain joins TRBV6-6 and TRBJ2-7, with 13 bases matching TRBD2. Germline assignment: CDR1 MNHNY and CDR2 SVGAGI (reference sequence). This CDR3 is built from 16 residues. After removal of 4 bases from V and 5 bases from J, the junction contained 8 bases not matched to a gene. The CDR3 DNA follows: TGTGCCAGCAGTTGGACTAGCGGGAGAGGCGGGCACGAGCAGTACTTC. It is translated as CASSWTSGRGGHEQYF.

With respect to this clone: A junction boundary mismatches the germline segment, possibly from a read error. The chain carries TRBV6-5 and TRBJ2-5; TRBD1 matches at 8 bases. The germline V gene has CDR1 MNHEY and CDR2 SVGAGI. The CDR3 contains 14 residues. This CDR3 is CVSSRTQGGETQYF. CDR3 coding DNA: TGTGTCAGCAGTCGTACACAGGGGGGAGAGACCCAGTACTTC.

The genes are TRBV6-6 and TRBJ2-7, with D uncertain. This CDR3 is 11 amino acids long. The V gene's germline CDR1 is MNHNY and CDR2 SVGAGI (reference sequence). V gave up 5 bases and J gave up 6 bases, with 8 bases separating them. The CDR3 reads CASSDTGEQYF. The CDR3 DNA is TGTGCCAGCAGTGATACGGGCGAGCAGTACTTC.

The gene calls are TRBV25-1 and TRBJ2-7; the match to TRBD2 covers 7 bases. This CDR3 comprises 14 residues. Germline V gene sequence: CDR1 MGHDK, CDR2 SYGVNS. V was clipped by 4 bases and J by 2 bases; unmatched bases: 5. CDR3 sequence reads: CASSALAPPYEQYF. CDR3 DNA sequence: TGTGCCAGCAGTGCACTAGCGCCGCCCTACGAGCAGTACTTC.

The chain joins TRBV5-1 to TRBJ2-6; D call uncertain. CDR1 is SGHRS and CDR2 is YFSETQ in the germline V gene. V lost 1 base and J lost 0, with 20 bases in between. This CDR3 has 20 amino acids. The CDR3 DNA reads as TGCGCCAGCAGCTTGCGCCAGGAGACTTTAACGTTCTCTGGGGCCAACGTCCTGACTTTC. It encodes CASSLRQETLTFSGANVLTF.

V and J are TRBV29-1 and TRBJ2-3, with D possibly called TRBD1 or TRBD2 (6 bases each). Trimming took off 8 bases at V and 4 bases at J, with 13 bases between the two ends. This CDR3 comprises 12 residues. CDR1 and CDR2 (germline): SQVTM, ANQGSEA. The CDR3 DNA follows: TGCAGCTTCTTGAGGGGGGCAGATACGCAGTATTTT. This codes for CSFLRGADTQYF.

With regard to this clone: Other DNA sequences in this sample translate to the same CDR3. V usage is TRBV6-5 and J usage is TRBJ2-7; 9 bases fit TRBD1. V dropped 0 bases and J dropped 2; count of bases not matched to a gene: 2. CDR1 and CDR2 (germline): MNHEY, SVGAGI. CDR3 length: 15 residues. CDR3 sequence (DNA): TGTGCCAGCAGTTACTCGCGGGACAGGGCCTACGAGCAGTACTTC. Translation: CASSYSRDRAYEQYF.

V is TRBV28 and J is TRBJ2-7; 8 bases are a match to TRBD1. The CDR3 has 15 amino acids. Germline lookup yields CDR1 MDHEN and CDR2 SYDVKM. The V gene end was trimmed by 6 bases and the J gene end by 0 bases; junction bases not matched to a gene: 7. CDR3 coding DNA: TGTGCCAGCAGAGGACAGGGAATGTACTCCTACGAGCAGTACTTC. Protein sequence: CASRGQGMYSYEQYF. Supplemented by reference TRBV28 and TRBJ2-7, the full variable domain reads DVKVTQSSRYLVKRTGEKVFLECVQDMDHENMFWYRQDPGLGLRLIYFSYDVKMKEKGDIPEGYSVSREKKERFSLILESASTNQTSMYLCASRGQGMYSYEQYFGPGTRLTVT.

The chain uses TRBV19 and TRBJ2-7; D gene uncertain. Germline V CDR1 and CDR2: LNHDA, SQIVND (reference sequence). V gave up 6 bases and J gave up 6 bases, with 18 bases separating them. The CDR3 length is 14 residues. CDR3 sequence: CASSLSWASFEQYF. In DNA, the CDR3 is TGTGCCAGTAGCCTCAGTTGGGCCTCTTTCGAGCAGTACTTC.

The chain combines TRBV19 with TRBJ2-1, with D possibly being TRBD2 (6 bases). Looked up from germline, CDR1 is LNHDA and CDR2 is SQIVND (reference sequence). Deletions cut 6 bases from V and 3 bases from J, with 21 bases between. This CDR3 is 17 amino acids long. The chain's CDR3 is CASRRIVGGSGYNEQFF. The CDR3 DNA reads as TGTGCCAGTAGGAGAATTGTGGGGGGATCAGGCTACAATGAGCAGTTCTTC.

As regards this clone: Given a much more abundant clone one base away, this may be a read error. The same CDR3 also results from other DNA sequences found in this sample. V gene TRBV7-3 combines with J gene TRBJ2-5; no firm D call. This CDR3 is built from 11 residues. The V gene's germline CDR1 is SGHTA and CDR2 FQGTGA. V lost 4 bases to trimming and J lost 1 base, with 1 base between them. DNA of the CDR3: TGTGCCAGCAGCTCCCAAGAGACCCAGTACTTC. This gives the protein CASSSQETQYF.

The gene calls are TRBV10-1 and TRBJ2-2; TRBD2 might be the D (5 bases). Per the germline V gene, CDR1 is WNHNN and CDR2 is SYGVQD (reference sequence). This CDR3 contains 14 residues. Trimming took off 6 bases at V and 3 bases at J, with 11 bases between the two ends. Written as DNA, the CDR3 is TGCGCCAGCAGACAGAGTAGCGACACCGGGGAGCTGTTTTTT. It specifies CASRQSSDTGELFF.

This chain links TRBV5-4 with TRBJ2-3, with D maybe TRBD2 (6 bases). CDR1 and CDR2 from the germline V gene are SGHNT and YYREEE (reference sequence). The CDR3 length is 16 residues. Trimming took off 4 bases at V and 2 bases at J, with 17 bases between the two ends. The DNA of the CDR3 is TGTGCCAGCAGCCCAGTCCCGGCTAGCGCCACAGATACGCAGTATTTT. Its protein product is CASSPVPASATDTQYF.

J is TRBJ1-4 and V is TRBV28, with D uncertain. Germline CDR1 is MDHEN and CDR2 is SYDVKM. The CDR3 has 14 residues. Trimming took off 1 base at V and 5 bases at J, with 8 bases between the two ends. The CDR3 DNA sequence: TGTGCCAGCAGTTTATTAATAGGGAATGAAAAACTGTTTTTT. Encoded protein: CASSLLIGNEKLFF.

The rearrangement uses TRBV9 and TRBJ1-2; 11 bases are a match to TRBD1. V trimming: 3 bases; J trimming: 14 bases; junction bases outside the gene matches: 18. Per the germline V gene, CDR1 is SGDLS and CDR2 is YYNGEE. The CDR3 contains 16 residues. In DNA form, the CDR3 reads TGTGCCAGCAGCGGTAGGAAGTCCGGGACAGGGGGACCCGAGACCTTC. Protein: CASSGRKSGTGGPETF.

The chain employs TRBV7-9 and TRBJ2-1; 7 nucleotides line up with TRBD2. Germline CDR1 reads SEHNR; CDR2 reads FQNEAQ (reference sequence). Trimming took 3 bases from V and 7 from J; bases not matched to a gene: 6. This CDR3 spans 14 amino acids. The DNA for the CDR3 is TGTGCCAGCAGCTTTCGGACTAGGGGAAATGAGCAGTTCTTC. Protein product: CASSFRTRGNEQFF.

This chain connects TRBV5-5 to TRBJ2-7, with TRBD2 matching 14 bases. Germline CDR1 is SGHKS and CDR2 is YYEKEE (reference sequence). The CDR3 extends over 16 amino acids. J lost 4 bases, V lost 4 bases, and 7 bases had no gene match. DNA of the CDR3: TGTGCCAGCAGCCCGGGACTAGCGGGAGCCCTTTACGAGCAGTACTTC. Protein sequence: CASSPGLAGALYEQYF.

The V call is TRBV21-1, the J call TRBJ1-3. TRBV21-1 is a listed pseudogene. This CDR3 region has 15 residues. In DNA form, the CDR3 reads TGTGCCAGCAGAATGTGGACGGTAGGTGGAAACACCATATATTTT. It translates to CASRMWTVGGNTIYF.

With respect to this clone: The same CDR3 also results from other DNA sequences found in this sample. This chain connects TRBV10-1 to TRBJ2-3, with no clear D. The ends were cut back, 0 bases at V and 3 bases at J, with 4 bases in the middle. The CDR3 totals 13 residues. Germline lookup yields CDR1 WNHNN and CDR2 SYGVQD (reference sequence). The CDR3 loop is CASSESSTDTQYF. The CDR3 DNA reads as TGCGCCAGCAGTGAGTCGTCGACAGATACGCAGTATTTT.

The chain carries TRBV4-2 and TRBJ2-2; TRBD2 agrees at 9 bases. The germline CDR1 and CDR2 sequences are LGHNA and YNFKEQ. Trimming cost V 0 bases and J 6 bases; bases outside gene matches: 5. The CDR3 has 16 amino acids. The CDR3 nucleotides are TGTGCCAGCAGCCAAGAAAGCGGGAGGATGTCCGGGGAGCTGTTTTTT. Translation: CASSQESGRMSGELFF.

In DNA form, the CDR3 reads TGTGCCAGCAGCTTGAACCAGGGCATCTCTGGAAACACCATATATTTT. This sequence encodes CASSLNQGISGNTIYF. V usage is TRBV5-4 and J usage is TRBJ1-3, with D perhaps matching TRBD1 (5 bases). This CDR3 comprises 16 residues. Between the trimmed V and J ends, which lost 1 base and 0 bases, there was a span of 11 bases. Germline CDR1 and CDR2: SGHNT and YYREEE (reference sequence).

The table lists this clone with a count of one. The rearrangement uses TRBV6-5 and TRBJ1-1; D uncertain. This CDR3 has 14 amino acids. Germline V gives CDR1 MNHEY, CDR2 SVGAGI. The germline V and J ends were trimmed by 2 bases and 1 base, with 8 bases remaining between them. The CDR3 spells CASSYGGANTEAFF. DNA for the CDR3: TGTGCCAGCAGTTACGGTGGTGCGAACACTGAAGCTTTCTTT.

The genes are TRBV11-2 and TRBJ2-3; 10 bases map to TRBD1. Trimming cost V 3 bases and J 2 bases; bases outside gene matches: 8. Germline V gives CDR1 SGHAT, CDR2 FQNNGV. This CDR3 region has 17 residues. The CDR3 is CASSFSPGQGITDTQYF. For the CDR3, the DNA is TGTGCCAGCAGCTTTTCTCCGGGACAGGGGATCACAGATACGCAGTATTTT.

The chain is built from TRBV5-1 and TRBJ1-1; D ambiguous. Deletions cut 4 bases from V and 6 bases from J, with 28 bases between. Per the germline V gene, CDR1 is SGHRS and CDR2 is YFSETQ. CDR3 length: 18 amino acids. Written as DNA, the CDR3 is TGCGCCAGCAGCGCCGATAACCGGGCCCACCTGAGAAACTCTGAAGCTTTCTTT. Encoded protein: CASSADNRAHLRNSEAFF.

This chain joins TRBV9 and TRBJ1-1; D may be TRBD1 (5 bases). The germline CDR1 and CDR2 sequences are SGDLS and YYNGEE. Trimming pared 0 bases from V and 6 bases from J, leaving 9 bases between. This CDR3 is built from 13 residues. The CDR3 loop reads CASSVGMGAEAFF. CDR3 in DNA: TGTGCCAGCAGCGTAGGTATGGGGGCTGAAGCTTTCTTT.

This chain connects TRBV18 to TRBJ2-1; no clear D. Between the trimmed V and J ends, which lost 5 bases and 0 bases, there was a span of 17 bases. The CDR3 sequence is 17 residues long. Germline V CDR1 and CDR2: KGHSH, LQKENI. Here the CDR3 reads CASSATSDPSSYNEQFF. As DNA, the CDR3 is TGTGCCAGCTCAGCCACAAGCGACCCAAGCTCCTACAATGAGCAGTTCTTC. The whole variable domain, remainder taken from reference TRBV18 and TRBJ2-1, is NAGVMQNPRHLVRRRGQEARLRCSPMKGHSHVYWYRQLPEEGLKFMVYLQKENIIDESGMPKERFSAEFPKEGPSILRIQQVVRGDSAAYFCASSATSDPSSYNEQFFGPGTRLTVL.

This clone showed up just once. The rearrangement joins TRBV28 to TRBJ2-7; the D gene could be TRBD1 or TRBD2 (6 bases each). Trimming removed 7 bases at V and 6 bases at J, with 22 bases between. CDR1 is MDHEN and CDR2 is SYDVKM in the germline V gene. The CDR3 consists of 15 residues. The DNA for the CDR3 is TGTGCCAGCACCATTTCGGGCATTGAGGGGGGCGAGCAGTACTTC. Protein product: CASTISGIEGGEQYF.